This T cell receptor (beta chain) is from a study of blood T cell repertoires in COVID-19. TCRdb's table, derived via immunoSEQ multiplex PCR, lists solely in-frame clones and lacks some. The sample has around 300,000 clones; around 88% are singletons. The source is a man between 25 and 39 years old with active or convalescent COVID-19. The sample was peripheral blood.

DNA of the CDR3: TGTGCCACCAGCAGTCCCAGCGCACCCTCCTACGAGCAGTACTTC. This encodes CATSSPSAPSYEQYF. J is TRBJ2-7 and V is TRBV15; D call uncertain. The germline CDR1 and CDR2 sequences are LNHNV and YYDKDF (reference sequence). Deletions cut 3 bases from V and 0 bases from J, with 12 bases between. The CDR3 runs to 15 residues.